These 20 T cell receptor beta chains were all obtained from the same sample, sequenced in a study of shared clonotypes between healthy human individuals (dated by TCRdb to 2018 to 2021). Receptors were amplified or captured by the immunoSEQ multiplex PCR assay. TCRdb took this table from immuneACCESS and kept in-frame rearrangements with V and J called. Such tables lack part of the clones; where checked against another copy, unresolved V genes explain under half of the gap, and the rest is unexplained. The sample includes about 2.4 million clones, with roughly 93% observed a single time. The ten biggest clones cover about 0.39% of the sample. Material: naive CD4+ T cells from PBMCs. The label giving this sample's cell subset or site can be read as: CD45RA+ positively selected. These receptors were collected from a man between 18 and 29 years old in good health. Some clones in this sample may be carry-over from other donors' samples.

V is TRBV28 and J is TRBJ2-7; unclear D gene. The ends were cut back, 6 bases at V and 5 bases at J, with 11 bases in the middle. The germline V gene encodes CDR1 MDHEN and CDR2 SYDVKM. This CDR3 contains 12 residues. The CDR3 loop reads CASRDTFNEQYF. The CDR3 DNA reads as TGTGCCAGCAGAGATACTTTCAACGAGCAGTACTTC.

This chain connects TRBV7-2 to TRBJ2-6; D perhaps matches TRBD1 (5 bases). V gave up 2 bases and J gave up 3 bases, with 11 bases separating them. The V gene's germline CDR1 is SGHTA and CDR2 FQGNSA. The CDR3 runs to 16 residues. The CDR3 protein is CASSLWVGVGANVLTF. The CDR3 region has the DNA TGTGCCAGCAGCTTATGGGTAGGGGTTGGGGCCAACGTCCTGACTTTC.

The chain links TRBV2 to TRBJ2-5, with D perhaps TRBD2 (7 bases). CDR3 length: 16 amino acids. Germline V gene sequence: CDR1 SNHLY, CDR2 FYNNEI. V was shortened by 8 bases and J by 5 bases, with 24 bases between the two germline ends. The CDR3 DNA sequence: TGTGCCAGCCAAAAAGGGGGGACTACCATCAGGGAGACCCAGTACTTC. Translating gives CASQKGGTTIRETQYF.

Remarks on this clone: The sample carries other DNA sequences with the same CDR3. Here the CDR3 reads CASSLESAQETQYF. In DNA, the CDR3 is TGCGCCAGCAGCTTGGAGTCCGCCCAAGAGACCCAGTACTTC. The rearrangement joins TRBV5-1 to TRBJ2-5, with D hard to call. Looked up from germline, CDR1 is SGHRS and CDR2 is YFSETQ. V dropped 0 bases and J dropped 1 base, with 7 bases sitting between them. CDR3 length: 14 residues.

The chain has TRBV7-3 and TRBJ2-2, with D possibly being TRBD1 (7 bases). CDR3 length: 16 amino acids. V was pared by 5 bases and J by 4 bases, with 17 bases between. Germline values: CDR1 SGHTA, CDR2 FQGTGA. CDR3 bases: TGTGCCAGCAGCCAACAGGGGACTCGAGTCACCGGGGAGCTGTTTTTT. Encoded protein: CASSQQGTRVTGELFF. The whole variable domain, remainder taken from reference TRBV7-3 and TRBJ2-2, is GAGVSQTPSNKVTEKGKYVELRCDPISGHTALYWYRQSLGQGPEFLIYFQGTGAADDSGLPNDRFFAVRPEGSVSTLKIQRTERGDSAVYLCASSQQGTRVTGELFFGEGSRLTVL.

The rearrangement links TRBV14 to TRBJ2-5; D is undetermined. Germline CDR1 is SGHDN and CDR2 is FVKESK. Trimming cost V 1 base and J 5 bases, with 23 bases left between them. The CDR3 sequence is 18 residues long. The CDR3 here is CASSQASRSVGSWETQYF. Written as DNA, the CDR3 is TGTGCCAGCAGCCAAGCATCCCGGAGTGTGGGGTCCTGGGAGACCCAGTACTTC.

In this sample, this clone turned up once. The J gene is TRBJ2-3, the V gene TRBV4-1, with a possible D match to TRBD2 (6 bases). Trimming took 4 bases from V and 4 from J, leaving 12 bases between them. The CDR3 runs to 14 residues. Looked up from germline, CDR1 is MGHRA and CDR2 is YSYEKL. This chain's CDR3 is CASSLRENSDTQYF. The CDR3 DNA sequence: TGCGCCAGCAGCCTCCGGGAGAACTCAGATACGCAGTATTTT.

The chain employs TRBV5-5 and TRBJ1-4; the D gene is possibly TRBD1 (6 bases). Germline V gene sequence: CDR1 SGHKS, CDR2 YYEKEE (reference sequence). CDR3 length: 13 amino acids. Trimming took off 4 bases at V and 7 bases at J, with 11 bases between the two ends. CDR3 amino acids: CASSLGTLEKLFF. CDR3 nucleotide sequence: TGTGCCAGCAGCCTGGGGACACTTGAAAAACTGTTTTTT.

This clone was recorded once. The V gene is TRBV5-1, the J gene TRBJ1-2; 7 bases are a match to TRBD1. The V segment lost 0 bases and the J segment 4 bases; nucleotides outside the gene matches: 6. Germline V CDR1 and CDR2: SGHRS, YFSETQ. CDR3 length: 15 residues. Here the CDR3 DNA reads TGCGCCAGCAGCTTGGACGGCAGGGGGAGCTATGGCTACACCTTC. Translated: CASSLDGRGSYGYTF. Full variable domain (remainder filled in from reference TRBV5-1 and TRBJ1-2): KAGVTQTPRYLIKTRGQQVTLSCSPISGHRSVSWYQQTPGQGLQFLFEYFSETQRNKGNFPGRFSGRQFSNSRSEMNVSTLELGDSALYLCASSLDGRGSYGYTFGSGTRLTVV.

The DNA of the CDR3 is TGTGCCAGCAGTGGGGCCAGGGGGGCCACTGAAGCTTTCTTT. This codes for CASSGARGATEAFF. V and J are TRBV2 and TRBJ1-1; 7 bases map to TRBD1. The CDR3 extends over 14 amino acids. Germline V gene sequence: CDR1 SNHLY, CDR2 FYNNEI. V lost 4 bases to trimming and J lost 4 bases; unmatched junction nucleotides: 6.

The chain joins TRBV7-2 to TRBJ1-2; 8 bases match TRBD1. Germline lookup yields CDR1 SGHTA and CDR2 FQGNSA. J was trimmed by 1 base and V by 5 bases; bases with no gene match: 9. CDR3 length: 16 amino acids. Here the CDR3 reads CASSPRTGTVNYGYTF. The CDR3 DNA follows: TGTGCCAGCAGCCCCCGGACAGGGACGGTTAACTATGGCTACACCTTC. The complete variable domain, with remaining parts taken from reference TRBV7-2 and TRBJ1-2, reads GAGVSQSPSNKVTEKGKDVELRCDPISGHTALYWYRQSLGQGLEFLIYFQGNSAPDKSGLPSDRFSAERTGGSVSTLTIQRTQQEDSAVYLCASSPRTGTVNYGYTFGSGTRLTVV.

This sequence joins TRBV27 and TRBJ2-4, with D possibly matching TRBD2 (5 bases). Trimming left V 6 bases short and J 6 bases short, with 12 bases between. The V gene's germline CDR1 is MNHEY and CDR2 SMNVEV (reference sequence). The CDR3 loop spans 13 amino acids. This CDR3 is CASRPRGSNIQYF. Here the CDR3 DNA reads TGTGCCAGCAGGCCTCGGGGATCAAACATTCAGTACTTC.

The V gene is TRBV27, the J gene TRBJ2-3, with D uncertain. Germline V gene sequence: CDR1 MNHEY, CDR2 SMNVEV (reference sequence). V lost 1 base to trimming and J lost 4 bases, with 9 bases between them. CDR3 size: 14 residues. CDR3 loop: CASSLWTSADTQYF. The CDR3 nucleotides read TGTGCCAGCAGTTTATGGACCTCCGCAGATACGCAGTATTTT.

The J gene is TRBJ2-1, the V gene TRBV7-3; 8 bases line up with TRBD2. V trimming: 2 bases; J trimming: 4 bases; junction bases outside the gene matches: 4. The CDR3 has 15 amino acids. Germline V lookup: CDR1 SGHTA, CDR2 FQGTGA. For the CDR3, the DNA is TGTGCCAGCAGCTTAGCAGCGGGAGCTTACAATGAGCAGTTCTTC. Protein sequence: CASSLAAGAYNEQFF.

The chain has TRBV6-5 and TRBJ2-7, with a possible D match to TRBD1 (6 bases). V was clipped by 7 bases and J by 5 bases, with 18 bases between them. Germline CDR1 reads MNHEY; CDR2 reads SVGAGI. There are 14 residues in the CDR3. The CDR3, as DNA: TGTGCCAGCACGGATCCAGGGGTGAGGCACGAGCAGTACTTC. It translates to CASTDPGVRHEQYF.

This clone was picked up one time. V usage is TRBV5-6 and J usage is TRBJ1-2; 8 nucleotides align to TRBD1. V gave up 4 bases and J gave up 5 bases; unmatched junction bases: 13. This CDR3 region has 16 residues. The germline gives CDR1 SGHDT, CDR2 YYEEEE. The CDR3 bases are TGTGCCAGCAGCGCGAGAGGGCAGGGGGCGAGTTATGGCTACACCTTC. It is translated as CASSARGQGASYGYTF.

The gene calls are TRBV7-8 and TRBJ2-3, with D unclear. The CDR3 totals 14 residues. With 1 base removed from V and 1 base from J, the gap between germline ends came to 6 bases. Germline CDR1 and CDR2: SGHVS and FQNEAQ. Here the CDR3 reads CASSLEVRTDTQYF. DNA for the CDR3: TGTGCCAGCAGCTTAGAAGTCCGCACAGATACGCAGTATTTT.

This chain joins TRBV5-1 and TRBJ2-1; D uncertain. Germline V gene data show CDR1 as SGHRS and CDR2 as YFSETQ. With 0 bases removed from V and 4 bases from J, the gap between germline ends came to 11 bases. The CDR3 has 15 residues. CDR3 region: CASSLEVHPYNEQFF. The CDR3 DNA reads TGCGCCAGCAGCTTGGAAGTCCATCCGTACAATGAGCAGTTCTTC.

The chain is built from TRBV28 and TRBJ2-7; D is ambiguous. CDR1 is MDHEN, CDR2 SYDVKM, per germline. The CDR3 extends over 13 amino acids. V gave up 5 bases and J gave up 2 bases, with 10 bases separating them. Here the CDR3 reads CASSGLEPYEQYF. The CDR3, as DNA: TGTGCCAGCAGTGGTTTGGAGCCCTACGAGCAGTACTTC.

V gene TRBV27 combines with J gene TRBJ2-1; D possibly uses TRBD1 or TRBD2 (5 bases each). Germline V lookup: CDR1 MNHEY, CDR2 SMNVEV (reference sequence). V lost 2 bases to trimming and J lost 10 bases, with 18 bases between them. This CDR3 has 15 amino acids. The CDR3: CASSLRGLGDGEQFF. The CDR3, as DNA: TGTGCCAGCAGTTTAAGGGGCCTAGGGGACGGGGAGCAGTTCTTC.